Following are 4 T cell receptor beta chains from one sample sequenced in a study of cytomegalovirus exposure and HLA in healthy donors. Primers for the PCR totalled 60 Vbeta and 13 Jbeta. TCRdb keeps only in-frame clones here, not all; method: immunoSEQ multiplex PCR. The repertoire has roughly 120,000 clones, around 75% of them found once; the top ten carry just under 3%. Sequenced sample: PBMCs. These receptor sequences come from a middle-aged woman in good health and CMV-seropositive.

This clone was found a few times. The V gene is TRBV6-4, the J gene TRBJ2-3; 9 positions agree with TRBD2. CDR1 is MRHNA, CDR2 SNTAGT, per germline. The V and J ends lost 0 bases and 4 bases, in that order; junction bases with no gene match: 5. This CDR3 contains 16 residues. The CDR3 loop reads CASSDSKAGGPDTQYF. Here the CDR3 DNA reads TGTGCCAGCAGTGACTCGAAAGCGGGGGGCCCAGATACGCAGTATTTT.

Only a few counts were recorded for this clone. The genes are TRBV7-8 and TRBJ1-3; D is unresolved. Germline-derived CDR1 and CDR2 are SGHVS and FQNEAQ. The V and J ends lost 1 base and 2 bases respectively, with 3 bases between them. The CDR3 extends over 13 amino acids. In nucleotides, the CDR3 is TGTGCCAGCAGCTTAGGTACTGGAAACACCATATATTTT. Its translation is CASSLGTGNTIYF.

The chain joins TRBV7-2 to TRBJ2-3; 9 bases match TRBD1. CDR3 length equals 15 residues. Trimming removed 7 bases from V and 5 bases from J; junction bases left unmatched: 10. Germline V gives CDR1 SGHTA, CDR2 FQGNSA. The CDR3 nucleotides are TGTGCCAGCACACAAAACAGGGGGCTGGGAGATACGCAGTATTTT. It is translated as CASTQNRGLGDTQYF.

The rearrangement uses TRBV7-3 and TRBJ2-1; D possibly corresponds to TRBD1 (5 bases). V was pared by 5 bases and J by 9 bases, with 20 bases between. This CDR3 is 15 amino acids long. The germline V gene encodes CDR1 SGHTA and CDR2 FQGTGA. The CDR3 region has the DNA TGTGCCAGCAGCGCACCTGGGCGGCAGGGCGGTGAGCAGTTCTTC. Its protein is CASSAPGRQGGEQFF.